One sample yielded the 29 T cell receptor beta chains listed below, sequenced in a study of blood T cell repertoires in COVID-19. Produced via immunoSEQ multiplex PCR; TCRdb's table is partial and in-frame only. The repertoire has about 180,000 clones, roughly nine tenths of them found once; the top ten carry about 2.2%. Sequenced material: PBMCs or T cells enriched from blood (not recorded which). Receptors originate from a woman between 40 and 55 years old with acute COVID-19.

V is TRBV5-1 and J is TRBJ1-1; 8 bases are a match to TRBD1. CDR1 is SGHRS, CDR2 YFSETQ, per germline. V lost 5 bases and J lost 2; bases outside the gene matches: 5. The CDR3 loop spans 14 amino acids. CDR3 region: CASRRQGANTEAFF. The DNA for the CDR3 is TGCGCCAGCAGGCGGCAGGGGGCAAACACTGAAGCTTTCTTT.

This chain links TRBV11-3 with TRBJ2-3; 7 bases fit TRBD2. The germline CDR1 and CDR2 sequences are SGHNT and YENEEA. The trim removed 5 bases at V and 3 bases at J, leaving 5 bases unmatched. This CDR3 region has 14 residues. CDR3 bases: TGTGCCAGCAGCCAAGCGGGACCAACAGATACGCAGTATTTT. This translates into CASSQAGPTDTQYF. The variable domain in full, with the rest retrieved from reference TRBV11-3 and TRBJ2-3, is EAGVVQSPRYKIIEKKQPVAFWCNPISGHNTLYWYLQNLGQGPELLIRYENEEAVDDSQLPKDRFSAERLKGVDSTLKIQPAELGDSAVYLCASSQAGPTDTQYFGPGTRLTVL.

This clone was found a few times. The genes are TRBV4-3 and TRBJ2-1; D uncertain. Germline assignment: CDR1 LGHNA and CDR2 YSLEER. This CDR3 region has 15 residues. V was cut by 0 bases and J by 2 bases, with 8 bases left in between. The chain's CDR3 is CASSQDGSPYNEQFF. The CDR3 coding sequence is TGCGCCAGCAGCCAAGACGGTAGCCCCTACAATGAGCAGTTCTTC.

The gene calls are TRBV28 and TRBJ1-2, with 7 bases aligning to TRBD1. Germline V gene lookup returns CDR1 MDHEN and CDR2 SYDVKM. V shed 6 bases, J shed 4 bases, and the junction held 5 bases outside the gene matches. This CDR3 has 13 amino acids. CDR3 sequence (DNA): TGTGCCAGCAGACGACAGGGAGTCTATGGCTACACCTTC. Residues: CASRRQGVYGYTF.

The chain recombines TRBV4-1 with TRBJ1-1; D gene ambiguous. The CDR3 length is 15 residues. Germline V gene sequence: CDR1 MGHRA, CDR2 YSYEKL. V was clipped by 4 bases and J by 6 bases, with 18 bases between them. The CDR3 spells CASSRGLVGRAEAFF. DNA of the CDR3: TGCGCCAGCAGCCGAGGCCTGGTCGGCCGGGCTGAAGCTTTCTTT.

The J gene is TRBJ2-5, the V gene TRBV5-6, with D maybe TRBD1 (5 bases). The germline CDR1 and CDR2 sequences are SGHDT and YYEEEE. The CDR3 loop spans 17 amino acids. V shed 0 bases and J shed 5 bases, with 20 bases lying between them. Here the CDR3 reads CASSLGGQAPLFETQYF. CDR3 in DNA: TGTGCCAGCAGCTTGGGGGGCCAGGCTCCCCTATTCGAGACCCAGTACTTC.

This clone appeared a single time. CDR3 nucleotides: TGTGCCAGCAGTTCGCCGGGGAGGACCTACAATGAGCAGTTCTTC. This gives the protein CASSSPGRTYNEQFF. This sequence joins TRBV27 and TRBJ2-1, with D possibly TRBD2 on 6 matching bases. Germline V gene lookup returns CDR1 MNHEY and CDR2 SMNVEV (reference sequence). Trimming removed 4 bases from V and 2 bases from J, with 12 bases in between. CDR3 length: 15 amino acids.

This clone was detected ten times or more. The rearrangement links TRBV21-1 to TRBJ2-2; the D call TRBD2 from the table was never checked on the DNA. TRBV21-1 has pseudogene status. This CDR3 is 16 amino acids long. The CDR3 bases are TGTGCCAGCAGCAAAGGGGTAGCCCTTTACACCGGGGAGCTGTTTTTT. It translates to CASSKGVALYTGELFF.

This clone occurred a few times. The identical CDR3 is also encoded by other nucleotide sequences in the sample. The rearrangement links TRBV7-6 to TRBJ1-2, with D tentatively TRBD1 (5 bases). V lost 4 bases and J lost 4, with 10 bases in between. The germline CDR1 and CDR2 sequences are SGHVS and FNYEAQ. The CDR3 totals 13 residues. CDR3 coding DNA: TGTGCCAGCAGCTCTCGGGGGGGCTATGGCTACACCTTC. Translating it yields CASSSRGGYGYTF.

This chain uses TRBV27 with TRBJ1-4, with a possible D match to TRBD1 (5 bases). CDR3 length: 13 amino acids. Trimming left V 7 bases short and J 5 bases short, with 11 bases between. Germline assignment: CDR1 MNHEY and CDR2 SMNVEV (reference sequence). The CDR3 sequence: CASNRHGNEKLFF. The DNA of the CDR3 is TGTGCCAGCAACAGGCACGGAAATGAAAAACTGTTTTTT.

The table lists this clone with a count of one. The V and J genes are TRBV6-1 and TRBJ1-5; weak D call: TRBD1 (5 bases). Germline-derived CDR1 and CDR2 are MNHNS and SASEGT. Trimming took off 3 bases at V and 7 bases at J, with 13 bases between the two ends. The CDR3 is 14 amino acids. CDR3 coding DNA: TGTGCCAGCAGTGATCCAGGGTTGCGGCAGCCCCAGCATTTT. Residues: CASSDPGLRQPQHF.

The chain links TRBV4-2 to TRBJ2-4; D might be TRBD2 (6 bases). The V end lost 6 bases, the J end lost 5 bases, and 14 bases lay between the germline ends. The germline V gene encodes CDR1 LGHNA and CDR2 YNFKEQ. The CDR3 sequence is 14 residues long. The CDR3 spells CASRRAGSENIQYF. The DNA of the CDR3 is TGTGCCAGCAGGAGGGCGGGGTCCGAAAACATTCAGTACTTC.

V gene TRBV27 combines with J gene TRBJ2-5; TRBD1 agrees at 11 bases. This CDR3 comprises 15 residues. CDR1 and CDR2 (germline): MNHEY, SMNVEV (reference sequence). V lost 2 bases to trimming and J lost 4 bases; unmatched junction nucleotides: 3. CDR3 sequence reads: CASSLRTGGLETQYF. CDR3 DNA: TGTGCCAGCAGTTTAAGGACAGGGGGCCTAGAGACCCAGTACTTC.

V gene TRBV19 combines with J gene TRBJ2-1; TRBD2 aligns across 12 bases. V shed 5 bases and J 5 bases; nucleotides not matched to a gene: 7. The CDR3 is 16 amino acids. CDR1 is LNHDA, CDR2 SQIVND, per germline (reference sequence). CDR3 sequence (DNA): TGTGCCAGTAGTTCACGTAGACTAGCGGGGGACAATGAGCAGTTCTTC. Translation: CASSSRRLAGDNEQFF. The full variable domain, with the rest looked up from reference TRBV19 and TRBJ2-1, is DGGITQSPKYLFRKEGQNVTLSCEQNLNHDAMYWYRQDPGQGLRLIYYSQIVNDFQKGDIAEGYSVSREKKESFPLTVTSAQKNPTAFYLCASSSRRLAGDNEQFFGPGTRLTVL.

The chain couples TRBV10-3 to TRBJ2-5; 7 positions agree with TRBD1. Germline V gives CDR1 ENHRY, CDR2 SYGVKD. This CDR3 contains 13 residues. V gave up 5 bases and J gave up 2 bases; unmatched junction bases: 2. The CDR3 DNA sequence: TGTGCCATCAGTTACAGGGGACAAGAGACCCAGTACTTC. As protein: CAISYRGQETQYF.

The rearrangement links TRBV24-1 to TRBJ2-3; D may be TRBD1 (5 bases). The CDR3 covers 15 residues. Germline CDR1 and CDR2: KGHDR and SFDVKD. Trimming shortened V by 5 bases and J by 2 bases, and 13 bases separated the two germline ends. As DNA, the CDR3 is TGTGCCACCAGTGGTTGGGGCGAGTCCACAGATACGCAGTATTTT. Protein sequence: CATSGWGESTDTQYF.

The chain joins TRBV5-1 to TRBJ2-7; TRBD2 matches at 8 bases. Germline V CDR1 and CDR2: SGHRS, YFSETQ. V was clipped by 0 bases and J by 0 bases; unmatched bases: 2. The CDR3 contains 15 residues. The CDR3 reads CASSLEGTSSYEQYF. In DNA, the CDR3 is TGCGCCAGCAGCTTGGAGGGGACTAGCTCCTACGAGCAGTACTTC.

V gene TRBV5-1 combines with J gene TRBJ2-2, with D possibly TRBD2 on 6 matching bases. The CDR3 length is 16 residues. In germline, CDR1 is SGHRS, CDR2 YFSETQ. The V gene lost 4 bases and the J gene lost 1 base, with 14 bases spanning the gap. This chain's CDR3 is CASSPHGGENTGELFF. DNA for the CDR3: TGCGCCAGCAGCCCCCATGGAGGGGAGAACACCGGGGAGCTGTTTTTT.

The V and J genes are TRBV6-4 and TRBJ2-7; perhaps TRBD1 as D (6 bases). Germline lookup yields CDR1 MRHNA and CDR2 SNTAGT. The CDR3 sequence is 14 residues long. Trimming stripped 8 bases from V and 4 bases from J, with 18 bases between. Here the CDR3 reads CASQVPLRGYEQYF. CDR3 in DNA: TGTGCCAGCCAAGTCCCGCTCAGGGGTTACGAGCAGTACTTC.

This clone occurred once. The chain has TRBV5-1 and TRBJ1-1; TRBD1 aligns across 8 bases. The CDR3 is 15 residues long. Germline V gene data show CDR1 as SGHRS and CDR2 as YFSETQ. V shed 4 bases and J 4 bases; nucleotides not matched to a gene: 9. CDR3 sequence reads: CASSIIQGVGTEAFF. CDR3 in DNA: TGCGCCAGCAGCATAATACAGGGGGTTGGCACTGAAGCTTTCTTT.

The chain employs TRBV2 and TRBJ1-3; no firm D call. This CDR3 has 14 residues. Germline assignment: CDR1 SNHLY and CDR2 FYNNEI. Deletions cut 8 bases from V and 1 base from J, with 12 bases between. CDR3 DNA sequence: TGTGCCAGCCTCGGGCGGGGTTCTGGAAACACCATATATTTT. Translating gives CASLGRGSGNTIYF.

This clone has just a few counts. The J gene is TRBJ2-7, the V gene TRBV28; 8 bases agree with TRBD2. In germline, CDR1 is MDHEN, CDR2 SYDVKM. This CDR3 spans 12 amino acids. V lost 6 bases, J lost 6 bases, and 4 bases stayed unmatched. Here the CDR3 DNA reads TGTGCCAGCAGAGACGCGGGAGGCGAGCAGTACTTC. Translating gives CASRDAGGEQYF.

V gene TRBV3-1 (or the pseudogene TRBV3-2) combines with J gene TRBJ2-5; TRBD2 agrees at 8 bases. The CDR3 consists of 16 residues. V lost 3 bases and J lost 5; bases outside the gene matches: 11. Per the germline V gene, CDR1 is LGHDT and CDR2 is YNNKEL (reference sequence). The CDR3 nucleotides read TGTGCCAGCAGCCATTCCGGGGGGGCCTATGGGGAGACCCAGTACTTC. Protein product: CASSHSGGAYGETQYF.

This chain joins TRBV28 and TRBJ1-1; weak D call: TRBD1 (5 bases). The CDR3 has 16 amino acids. V lost 5 bases and J lost 1, with 17 bases in between. Germline V lookup: CDR1 MDHEN, CDR2 SYDVKM. The CDR3 DNA sequence: TGTGCCAGCAGTCCTGGAGGGAAGGGGCCGAACACTGAAGCTTTCTTT. Protein sequence: CASSPGGKGPNTEAFF. The full variable domain, with the rest looked up from reference TRBV28 and TRBJ1-1, is DVKVTQSSRYLVKRTGEKVFLECVQDMDHENMFWYRQDPGLGLRLIYFSYDVKMKEKGDIPEGYSVSREKKERFSLILESASTNQTSMYLCASSPGGKGPNTEAFFGQGTRLTVV.

This chain joins TRBV28 and TRBJ1-2, with D unresolved. The CDR3 is made up of 11 amino acids. Germline-derived CDR1 and CDR2 are MDHEN and SYDVKM. The ends were cut back, 3 bases at V and 6 bases at J, with 5 bases in the middle. CDR3 sequence reads: CASSLADGYTF. The CDR3 nucleotides read TGTGCCAGCAGTTTGGCAGATGGCTACACCTTC.

The gene calls are TRBV19 and TRBJ2-2; 8 nucleotides match TRBD1. The CDR3 runs 13 residues. Looked up from germline, CDR1 is LNHDA and CDR2 is SQIVND (reference sequence). The V segment lost 6 bases and the J segment 6 bases; nucleotides outside the gene matches: 3. Written as DNA, the CDR3 is TGTGCCAGTAGAATGACAGGGGCCGGGGAGCTGTTTTTT. Its protein product is CASRMTGAGELFF.

The CDR3 DNA sequence: TGTGCCAGCAGTGAGAGAGGAACCGGGGAGCTGTTTTTT. Protein product: CASSERGTGELFF. This chain links TRBV2 with TRBJ2-2; D unresolved. Germline CDR1 SNHLY, CDR2 FYNNEI. The CDR3 sequence is 13 residues long. V was clipped by 3 bases and J by 5 bases, with 7 bases between them.

The rearrangement joins TRBV4-2 to TRBJ1-5, with 7 bases lining up with TRBD1. V shed 2 bases and J 3 bases; nucleotides not matched to a gene: 4. The CDR3 loop spans 15 amino acids. Germline CDR1 LGHNA, CDR2 YNFKEQ. The CDR3 DNA sequence: TGTGCCAGCAGCCAACGCGGGACAGTCAATCAGCCCCAGCATTTT. It specifies CASSQRGTVNQPQHF.

This rearrangement joins TRBV5-1 to TRBJ2-1, with 8 bases aligning to TRBD1. The CDR3 has 15 residues. Germline lookup yields CDR1 SGHRS and CDR2 YFSETQ. Trimming took 0 bases from V and 4 from J; bases not matched to a gene: 3. CDR3 amino acids: CASSLAGGEYNEQFF. The CDR3 DNA follows: TGCGCCAGCAGCTTGGCAGGGGGCGAGTACAATGAGCAGTTCTTC.